Detailed here is one TCR beta chain. This CDR3 contains 14 residues. V lost 10 bases and J lost 7; bases outside the gene matches: 12. Germline lookup yields CDR1 MDHEN and CDR2 SYDVKM. These data belong to a study of blood T cell repertoires in COVID-19. Study summary: Samples of COVID-19 (acute and convalescent) were obtained from the United States, Italy and Spain. PBMCs, B-cell-depleted T cells, or T cells provided the cDNA or gDNA that made up the material.

Using immunoSEQ multiplex PCR, the repertoire was profiled, and TCRdb retains in-frame clones only, with some absent. The sample holds about 83,000 clones; about 70% are singletons and the top ten take 20%. The rearrangement joins TRBV28 to TRBJ2-1; 8 nucleotides match TRBD2. The sequence came from an elderly woman with active or convalescent COVID-19. The sample comprised peripheral blood. CDR3 nucleotide sequence: TGTGCCACCTCGTCGCGGGGGGCTGTAAATGAGCAGTTCTTC. It translates to CATSSRGAVNEQFF. The whole variable domain, remainder taken from reference TRBV28 and TRBJ2-1, is DVKVTQSSRYLVKRTGEKVFLECVQDMDHENMFWYRQDPGLGLRLIYFSYDVKMKEKGDIPEGYSVSREKKERFSLILESASTNQTSMYLCATSSRGAVNEQFFGPGTRLTVL.